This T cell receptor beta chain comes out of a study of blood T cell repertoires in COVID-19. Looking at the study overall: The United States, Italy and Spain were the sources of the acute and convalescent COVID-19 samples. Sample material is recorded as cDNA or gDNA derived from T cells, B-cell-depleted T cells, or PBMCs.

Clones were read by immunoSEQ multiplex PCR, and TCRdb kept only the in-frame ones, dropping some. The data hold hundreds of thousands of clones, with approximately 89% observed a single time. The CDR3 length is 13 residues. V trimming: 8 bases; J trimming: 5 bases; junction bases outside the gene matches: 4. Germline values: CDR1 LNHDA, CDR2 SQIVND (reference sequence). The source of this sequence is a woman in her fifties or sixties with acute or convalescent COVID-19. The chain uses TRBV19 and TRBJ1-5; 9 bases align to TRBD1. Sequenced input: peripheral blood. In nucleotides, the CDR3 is TGTGCCAGTGGGACAGGGTATGATCAGCCCCAGCATTTT. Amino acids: CASGTGYDQPQHF.